This is a list of T cell receptor beta chains from one sample in a study of blood T cell repertoires in COVID-19. Profiling relied on immunoSEQ multiplex PCR, and the TCRdb table lists in-frame clones only, not all of them. Of tens of thousands of clones listed, approximately 78% were seen once; the top ten hold 12% to 15%. Sequenced: peripheral blood. These receptors were taken from a human donor with acute or convalescent COVID-19. The donor label of this sample is uncertain. Both conserved end residues are part of each CDR3. The D gene is left open where the match is weak. Where a row states a size, it is once, few, many or the class of an expanded clone; other rows omit it.

>TRBJ2-3|TRBV30|TRBD2|NA
CAWRAGVVLGGTDTQYF
TGTGCCTGGAGAGCGGGAGTAGTATTGGGTGGCACAGATACGCAGTATTTT
>TRBJ1-3|TRBV28|TRBD1|NA
CASSLAGTGIPSGNTIYF
TGTGCCAGCAGCTTAGCCGGGACAGGGATTCCCTCTGGAAACACCATATATTTT
>TRBJ2-2|TRBV10-3|NA|NA
CAISELKARTGELFF
TGTGCCATCAGTGAGTTAAAGGCTAGAACCGGGGAGCTGTTTTTT
>TRBJ1-5|TRBV30|NA|many
CAWSPGASNQPQHF
TGTGCCTGGAGTCCAGGGGCTAGCAATCAGCCCCAGCATTTT
>TRBJ2-1|TRBV7-2|TRBD2|NA
CASSLNGGALHNEQFF
TGTGCCAGCAGCCTGAACGGGGGGGCCCTCCACAATGAGCAGTTCTTC
>TRBJ1-6|TRBV10-3|NA|NA
CAISEQNSPLHF
TGTGCCATCAGTGAGCAAAATTCACCCCTCCACTTT
>TRBJ2-5|TRBV5-1|TRBD1|NA
CASSLGQGQETQYF
TGCGCCAGCAGCCTGGGACAGGGCCAAGAGACCCAGTACTTC
>TRBJ2-3|TRBV12-3/TRBV12-4|NA|few
CASSSGTDTQYF
TGTGCCAGCAGTTCCGGCACAGATACGCAGTATTTT
>TRBJ1-1|TRBV27|NA|NA
CASSDEFGGVTEAFF
TGTGCCAGCAGCGATGAGTTCGGGGGGGTCACTGAAGCTTTCTTT
>TRBJ1-5|TRBV19|TRBD1|few
CASKGQGASSVNQPQHF
TGTGCCAGTAAGGGACAGGGGGCGAGCTCTGTCAATCAGCCCCAGCATTTT
>TRBJ2-2|TRBV29-1|TRBD2|NA
CSASGLARNTGELFF
TGCAGCGCATCGGGACTAGCGAGGAACACCGGGGAGCTGTTTTTT
>TRBJ2-1|TRBV24-1|NA|NA
CATASYNEQFF
TGTGCCACCGCCAGTTACAATGAGCAGTTCTTC
>TRBJ1-1|TRBV29-1|TRBD1|few
CSTVGTGGLEAFF
TGCAGCACAGTCGGGACAGGGGGCCTTGAAGCTTTCTTT
>TRBJ1-5|TRBV18|NA|NA
CASSPRSLAYSNQPQHF
TGTGCCAGCTCACCAAGGAGCTTAGCTTATAGCAATCAGCCCCAGCATTTT
>TRBJ1-5|TRBV29-1|NA|NA
CSVTQGLGNQPQHF
TGCAGCGTCACACAGGGTTTAGGCAATCAGCCCCAGCATTTT
>TRBJ1-4|TRBV4-3|NA|NA
CASSPLPGNEKLFF
TGCGCCAGCAGCCCTTTACCCGGGAATGAAAAACTGTTTTTT
>TRBJ1-4|TRBV29-1|NA|NA
CSVEESVRAGKLFF
TGCAGCGTTGAAGAATCGGTTAGGGCGGGAAAACTGTTTTTT
>TRBJ1-6|TRBV5-5|TRBD1|NA
CASSIQGDSPLHF
TGTGCCAGCAGCATACAGGGGGATTCACCCCTCCACTTT
>TRBJ1-3|TRBV19|TRBD1|NA
CASSRQGAFSGNTIYF
TGTGCCAGTAGTCGACAGGGGGCCTTCTCTGGAAACACCATATATTTT
>TRBJ1-5|TRBV6-4|NA|NA
CASSAGLGQPQHF
TGTGCCAGCAGCGCCGGACTAGGTCAGCCCCAGCATTTT
>TRBJ1-2|TRBV13|NA|NA
CASSLYVSGQLNYGYTF
TGTGCCAGCAGCTTATATGTGTCTGGGCAGCTTAACTATGGCTACACCTTC